This entry is about one T cell receptor (beta chain). Its antigen is as yet unknown. Subsets of CD8+ T cells were each sorted in triplicate at around 320,000 cells apiece. Within the CD8+ T cell compartment, naive cells were CD45RO-CCR7+CD27+CD95-. These data come from a study of CXCR3-negative and CXCR3-positive naive CD8 T cells. Whole-study results and caveats: The naive subsets expressed comparable surface CD5, and the authors inferred TCR strength from TRB CDR3 properties. Memory CD8+ T cell repertoires were far less diverse than both naive subsets. TRB CDR3 hydrophobicity was greater in CXCR3-positive naive cells than in CXCR3-negative naive cells.

Libraries of TRB cDNA were made by 5' RACE and carried UMIs. TCRdb re-called the 5' RACE reads and shows each CDR3 protein once, DNA omitted. The listing records 85,000 to 120,000 distinct CDR3 sequences. Per germline, CDR1 SGHRS and CDR2 YFSETQ. The length of the CDR3 is 15 residues. Sequencing was carried out using naive CXCR3+ CD8+ T cells from blood. Subset noted: CD45RO-CCR7+CD27+CD95- naive CD8+ T cells expressing CXCR3 (TNR3+). The clonotype originates from a human donor in good health. Some clones in this sample may be carry-over from other donors' samples. The genes are TRBV5-1 and TRBJ1-4; TCRdb indicates TRBD1, and absent DNA this call remains unverified. CDR3 protein: CASSRDGPTNEKLFF.